This T cell receptor beta chain derives from a study of immune evolution from preneoplasia to lung adenocarcinoma. Regarding the study as a whole: Normal lung had highest clonality; later lesions appeared denser, more diverse. Compared with EGFR-mutant or double wild-type lesions, KRAS-mutant nodules were more clonal.

TCRdb's table, derived via immunoSEQ multiplex PCR, lists solely in-frame clones and lacks some. The table records a few thousand clones, roughly 86% of them present only once. Comment on this clone: Its antigen is unidentified.

Between the mid-2010s and the late 2010s, patients underwent resection in Japan or China. In germline, CDR1 is GTSNPN, CDR2 SVGIG (reference sequence). Trimming cost V 8 bases and J 2 bases, with 11 bases left between them. The CDR3 length is 12 residues. The TCR sequence derives from a person aged 50-59 years with lung adenocarcinoma. The chain recombines TRBV30 with TRBJ2-3; no clear D gene. The material sequenced was FFPE invasive lung adenocarcinoma tissue. CDR3 protein: CASSPNTDTQYF. In DNA, the CDR3 is TGTGCCAGCTCCCCCAACACAGATACGCAGTATTTT.